Presented here are 9 T cell receptor beta chains from one specimen sequenced in a study of long-term antiretroviral therapy in people with HIV. Sequencing used immunoSEQ v3.0 at survey level. The data were produced by immunoSEQ multiplex PCR, yet TCRdb's version contains in-frame clones alone and is incomplete. The sample lists 15,000 to 20,000 clones; more than 70% were seen once. Material: unsorted PBMCs, obtained 0.1 years before starting antiretroviral therapy. The origin of the receptors is a young man with HIV.

The chain employs TRBV19 and TRBJ2-7; 7 bases agree with TRBD1. Germline CDR1 and CDR2: LNHDA and SQIVND (reference sequence). After removal of 4 bases from V and 0 bases from J, the junction contained 6 bases not matched to a gene. The CDR3 contains 15 residues. The chain's CDR3 is CASSTGDRPSYEQYF. In nucleotides, the CDR3 is TGTGCCAGTAGTACTGGGGACAGACCCTCCTACGAGCAGTACTTC.

The chain carries TRBV7-2 and TRBJ2-3, with TRBD2 identical over 8 bases. The CDR3 is made up of 14 amino acids. J was trimmed by 6 bases and V by 2 bases; bases with no gene match: 4. Germline V gives CDR1 SGHTA, CDR2 FQGNSA. CDR3 bases: TGTGCCAGCAGCTTATTTCCGGGGGGGGATACGCAGTATTTT. This sequence encodes CASSLFPGGDTQYF.

This sequence joins TRBV5-4 and TRBJ2-1, with D unresolved. V was trimmed by 2 bases and J by 8 bases, leaving 26 bases between them. Looked up from germline, CDR1 is SGHNT and CDR2 is YYREEE (reference sequence). The length of the CDR3 is 18 residues. Here the CDR3 DNA reads TGTGCCAGCAGCTTCTGGTCCTCGAGTACCTTCCTTCGGGATGAGCAGTTCTTC. It translates to CASSFWSSSTFLRDEQFF.

The gene calls are TRBV28 and TRBJ1-4; 11 nucleotides agree with TRBD1. Germline V gene data show CDR1 as MDHEN and CDR2 as SYDVKM. The CDR3 contains 15 residues. After removal of 6 bases from V and 8 bases from J, the junction contained 8 bases not matched to a gene. The CDR3 DNA is TGTGCCAGCAGCTTGCCGGGACAGGGGGAAGAAAAACTGTTTTTT. It codes for CASSLPGQGEEKLFF.

The chain employs TRBV28 and TRBJ1-2; D perhaps matches TRBD1 (5 bases). Deletions cut 6 bases from V and 3 bases from J, with 11 bases between. CDR3 length: 13 residues. Germline CDR1 is MDHEN and CDR2 is SYDVKM. CDR3 in amino acids: CASSTGTYYGYTF. In nucleotides, the CDR3 is TGTGCCAGCAGCACCGGGACTTACTATGGCTACACCTTC.

The CDR3 coding sequence is TGTGCCAGCTCACCACCGTTCTTCGCAGGGGAGGCAGATACGCAGTATTTT. Translating gives CASSPPFFAGEADTQYF. The chain combines TRBV18 with TRBJ2-3; D might be TRBD1 or TRBD2, each matching 6 bases. Trimming took off 0 bases at V and 4 bases at J, with 17 bases between the two ends. The CDR3 is 17 residues long. The V gene's germline CDR1 is KGHSH and CDR2 LQKENI.

J is TRBJ2-3 and V is TRBV15, with TRBD2 matching 12 bases. The V segment lost 0 bases and the J segment 0 bases; nucleotides outside the gene matches: 4. The germline V gene encodes CDR1 LNHNV and CDR2 YYDKDF (reference sequence). The CDR3 loop spans 18 amino acids. In DNA, the CDR3 is TGTGCCACCAGCAGAGATCTAGCGGGAGGGACTAGCACAGATACGCAGTATTTT. Its translation: CATSRDLAGGTSTDTQYF.

The genes are TRBV2 and TRBJ1-5; the D is unclear. This CDR3 region has 18 residues. The V gene lost 2 bases and the J gene lost 3 bases, with 20 bases spanning the gap. Germline V gene data show CDR1 as SNHLY and CDR2 as FYNNEI. CDR3 residues: CASSEQLTTDLLNQPQHF. As DNA, the CDR3 is TGTGCCAGCAGTGAACAGTTGACTACAGACTTACTCAATCAGCCCCAGCATTTT.

This clone appeared a few times. The chain is built from TRBV7-3 and TRBJ1-1; D is unresolved. CDR1 is SGHTA, CDR2 FQGTGA, per germline. V lost 5 bases and J 1 base, leaving 8 bases between the germline ends. CDR3 length: 13 residues. The chain's CDR3 is CASSITPNTEAFF. CDR3 nucleotide sequence: TGTGCCAGCAGCATTACACCGAACACTGAAGCTTTCTTT.